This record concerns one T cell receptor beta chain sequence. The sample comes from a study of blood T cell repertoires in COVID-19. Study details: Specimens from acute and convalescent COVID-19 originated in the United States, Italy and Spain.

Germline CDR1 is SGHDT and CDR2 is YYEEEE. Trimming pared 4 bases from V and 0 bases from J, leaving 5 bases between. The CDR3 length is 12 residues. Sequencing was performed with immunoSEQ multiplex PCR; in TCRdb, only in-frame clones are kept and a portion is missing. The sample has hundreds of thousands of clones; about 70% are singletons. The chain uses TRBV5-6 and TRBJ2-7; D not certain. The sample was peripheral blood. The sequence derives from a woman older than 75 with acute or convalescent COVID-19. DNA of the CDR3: TGTGCCAGCAGCGTGAGCTCCTACGAGCAGTACTTC. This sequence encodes CASSVSSYEQYF.